The 29 T cell receptor beta chains given below trace back to one sample, sequenced in a study of spatial heterogeneity in lung cancer. TCRdb re-derived calls from the 5' RACE reads in MiXCR, one entry per CDR3 protein. Here the sample spans about 22,000 distinct CDR3 sequences, around 5.8% being singletons. Noted time point: sample taken at primary tumor resection. The sequenced sample was PBMCs, obtained at surgery. These receptors all stem from a male donor with early-stage non-small cell lung cancer.

This clonotype was seen ten or more times. CDR3 in DNA: TGTGCCAGCAGCCAAGAGAGGGGCGGGCGGGGAGAGACCCAGTACTTC. Amino acid sequence: CASSQERGGRGETQYF. V usage is TRBV3-1 and J usage is TRBJ2-5, with D possibly matching TRBD2 (6 bases). Trimming took off 0 bases at V and 4 bases at J, with 15 bases between the two ends. This CDR3 is built from 16 residues. Germline CDR1 LGHDT, CDR2 YNNKEL (reference sequence).

Ten or more counts support this clonotype. In DNA, the CDR3 is TGTGCCAGCAGGCCGGGTGGGATCAACGAGCAGTACTTC. Protein product: CASRPGGINEQYF. The genes are TRBV11-2 and TRBJ2-7; D not certain. Looked up from germline, CDR1 is SGHAT and CDR2 is FQNNGV. Trimming shortened V by 6 bases and J by 5 bases, and 14 bases separated the two germline ends. CDR3 length: 13 residues.

The sample holds many counts of this clonotype. The chain links TRBV7-3 to TRBJ2-7; D might be TRBD2 (6 bases). The ends were cut back, 1 base at V and 5 bases at J, with 12 bases in the middle. Germline CDR1 and CDR2: SGHTA and FQGTGA. CDR3 length equals 14 residues. For the CDR3, the DNA is TGTGCCAGCAGCTTAATGGGGGGTTCCCACGAGCAGTACTTC. Protein product: CASSLMGGSHEQYF.

This clonotype was counted ten times or more. The CDR3 spells CASKPGQLVTEAFF. CDR3 DNA sequence: TGTGCCAGCAAACCCGGACAGCTGGTCACTGAAGCTTTCTTT. The rearrangement uses TRBV6-2 or TRBV6-3 and TRBJ1-1, with D possibly matching TRBD1 (6 bases). V lost 7 bases to trimming and J lost 4 bases, with 16 bases between them. Germline V gives CDR1 MNHEY, CDR2 SVGEGT. The CDR3 contains 14 residues.

This clonotype was picked up many times. The chain combines TRBV10-3 with TRBJ1-6; D gene unclear. This CDR3 comprises 15 residues. The V end lost 0 bases, the J end lost 6 bases, and 9 bases lay between the germline ends. CDR1 is ENHRY, CDR2 SYGVKD, per germline. This CDR3 reads CAISESGQLNSPLHF. DNA of the CDR3: TGTGCCATCAGTGAGTCTGGGCAGCTTAATTCACCCCTCCACTTT.

This clonotype occurred many times. The chain joins TRBV7-8 to TRBJ2-3; TRBD2 matches at 10 bases. The V and J ends lost 7 bases and 2 bases, in that order; junction bases with no gene match: 6. Germline V gives CDR1 SGHVS, CDR2 FQNEAQ. The CDR3 sequence is 15 residues long. The CDR3 DNA reads as TGTGCCAGCAACCCAAGCGGGGGGGACACAGATACGCAGTATTTT. This gives the protein CASNPSGGDTDTQYF.

The chain carries TRBV5-1 and TRBJ2-3, with D unclear. The CDR3 has 14 residues. The V end lost 3 bases, the J end lost 2 bases, and 10 bases lay between the germline ends. Germline assignment: CDR1 SGHRS and CDR2 YFSETQ. CDR3 in amino acids: CASSSWDLTDTQYF. The DNA of the CDR3 is TGCGCCAGCAGCTCCTGGGATCTCACAGATACGCAGTATTTT.

This clonotype has a count of ten or more. The chain couples TRBV12-5 to TRBJ2-5, with D perhaps matching TRBD2 (5 bases). CDR3 length: 15 residues. Trimming took off 7 bases at V and 4 bases at J, with 19 bases between the two ends. In germline, CDR1 is LGHNT, CDR2 FRNRAP. CDR3 sequence (DNA): TGTGCTAGTGCCTCCAGGATGCCCGGAGGAGAGACCCAGTACTTC. Translating it yields CASASRMPGGETQYF.

The sample holds many counts of this clonotype. The chain uses TRBV19 and TRBJ1-1; possible D gene TRBD1, 6 bases. The CDR3 length is 14 residues. With 5 bases removed from V and 5 bases from J, the gap between germline ends came to 15 bases. The germline V gene encodes CDR1 LNHDA and CDR2 SQIVND (reference sequence). The CDR3 spells CASSAPGGRTEAFF. The CDR3 DNA follows: TGTGCCAGTAGTGCCCCCGGGGGGCGTACTGAAGCTTTCTTT.

This clonotype was picked up many times. This chain uses TRBV7-8 with TRBJ2-3; D might be TRBD1 or TRBD2, each matching 5 bases. The CDR3 loop spans 17 amino acids. Trimming stripped 5 bases from V and 2 bases from J, with 20 bases between. Germline V gene data show CDR1 as SGHVS and CDR2 as FQNEAQ. DNA of the CDR3: TGTGCCAGCAGCCATCTCCGAGGGGCCGGAATCACAGATACGCAGTATTTT. Encoded protein: CASSHLRGAGITDTQYF.

This clonotype was counted ten times or more. This chain joins TRBV12-3 or TRBV12-4 and TRBJ2-3, with D uncertain. V was clipped by 0 bases and J by 1 base, with 5 bases between them. This CDR3 contains 14 residues. The CDR3 DNA reads as TGTGCCAGCAGTTTAGCAACGGGCACAGATACGCAGTATTTT. It translates to CASSLATGTDTQYF.

This clonotype was seen repeatedly, ten times or more. The CDR3 sequence: CASSQLVAGGPDTQYF. The CDR3 nucleotides are TGCGCCAGCAGCCAATTAGTGGCGGGAGGTCCGGATACGCAGTATTTT. The chain joins TRBV4-3 to TRBJ2-3, with 8 bases identical to TRBD2. This CDR3 has 16 amino acids. V lost 2 bases to trimming and J lost 6 bases; unmatched junction nucleotides: 10. The germline CDR1 and CDR2 sequences are LGHNA and YSLEER.

This clonotype showed up many times. V and J are TRBV11-1 and TRBJ2-1; TRBD2 aligns across 10 bases. This CDR3 contains 15 residues. In germline, CDR1 is SGHAT, CDR2 FQDESV (reference sequence). V lost 1 base, J lost 8 bases, and 5 bases stayed unmatched. This CDR3 is CASSLEASGSHEQFF. The CDR3 bases are TGTGCCAGCAGCTTAGAGGCTAGCGGGAGCCATGAGCAGTTCTTC.

This clonotype appeared many times. The chain employs TRBV7-2 and TRBJ2-7, with D uncertain. V dropped 4 bases and J dropped 7 bases, with 14 bases sitting between them. This CDR3 spans 13 amino acids. Germline V gene data show CDR1 as SGHTA and CDR2 as FQGNSA. CDR3 sequence (DNA): TGTGCCAGCAGCTCAATGGTGCAGGTAGAGCAGTACTTC. It encodes CASSSMVQVEQYF.

This clonotype was observed many times. V and J are TRBV7-9 and TRBJ1-1; possible D gene TRBD1, 5 bases. This CDR3 spans 14 amino acids. Germline loops: CDR1 SEHNR, CDR2 FQNEAQ (reference sequence). Trimming pared 4 bases from V and 6 bases from J, leaving 15 bases between. In nucleotides, the CDR3 is TGTGCCAGCAGCTCACCCGGGACGGGCCCTGAAGCTTTCTTT. This gives the protein CASSSPGTGPEAFF.

There are many counts of this clonotype. The chain couples TRBV28 to TRBJ2-2; perhaps TRBD1 as D (5 bases). Germline V gene sequence: CDR1 MDHEN, CDR2 SYDVKM. The CDR3 totals 16 residues. V was trimmed by 5 bases and J by 3 bases, leaving 16 bases between them. This chain's CDR3 is CASSLGQGGDTGELFF. The CDR3 DNA sequence: TGTGCCAGCAGTCTGGGGCAGGGTGGTGACACCGGGGAGCTGTTTTTT.

The gene calls are TRBV6-1 and TRBJ2-3; D ambiguous. This CDR3 has 14 residues. The V end was cut by 3 bases, the J end by 0 bases, with 7 bases between. Looked up from germline, CDR1 is MNHNS and CDR2 is SASEGT. This chain's CDR3 is CASSETHSTDTQYF. Here the CDR3 DNA reads TGTGCCAGCAGTGAGACTCATAGCACAGATACGCAGTATTTT.

This clonotype was found many times. The CDR3 nucleotides are TGTGCCAGCAGTTTACAAGGGACAGGGTTTAATGAAAAACTGTTTTTT. Translation gives CASSLQGTGFNEKLFF. The rearrangement uses TRBV12-3 or TRBV12-4 and TRBJ1-4; 9 nucleotides agree with TRBD1. This CDR3 contains 16 residues. The J segment lost 4 bases and the V segment lost 2 bases, leaving 5 bases of the junction unmatched.

This clonotype was found many times. This chain links TRBV28 with TRBJ1-1, with D unclear. Between the trimmed V and J ends, which lost 3 bases and 0 bases, there was a span of 11 bases. The germline gives CDR1 MDHEN, CDR2 SYDVKM. The CDR3 contains 15 residues. The CDR3 spells CASSFRTVMNTEAFF. As DNA, the CDR3 is TGTGCCAGCAGTTTCCGGACGGTCATGAACACTGAAGCTTTCTTT.

Ten or more counts support this clonotype. This rearrangement joins TRBV29-1 to TRBJ2-1, with no clear D. V was shortened by 8 bases and J by 5 bases, with 10 bases between the two germline ends. This CDR3 has 11 amino acids. Germline lookup yields CDR1 SQVTM and CDR2 ANQGSEA. The CDR3 is CSLRSNNEQFF. The CDR3 DNA follows: TGCAGCCTTCGGAGCAACAATGAGCAGTTCTTC.

This clonotype was found many times. The genes are TRBV28 and TRBJ1-4, with D perhaps TRBD1 (5 bases). The CDR3 is 12 amino acids. Germline loops: CDR1 MDHEN, CDR2 SYDVKM. Trimming removed 6 bases from V and 10 bases from J, with 12 bases in between. The CDR3 here is CASSPPRGKLFF. In DNA form, the CDR3 reads TGTGCCAGCAGCCCGCCGAGGGGAAAACTGTTTTTT.

To note about this clonotype: As the CDR3 is not closed by the conserved phenylalanine or tryptophan, this likely results from a read error. The genes are TRBV2 and TRBJ2-1; the D gene is possibly TRBD2 (6 bases). CDR1 is SNHLY and CDR2 is FYNNEI in the germline V gene. The V and J ends lost 4 bases and 4 bases respectively, with 14 bases between them. The CDR3 runs 15 residues. The CDR3 protein is CASSVGRGSYNEQFS. In nucleotides, the CDR3 is TGTGCCAGCAGTGTTGGGCGGGGATCATACAATGAGCAGTTCTCC.

In this sample, this clonotype turned up many times. The chain joins TRBV9 to TRBJ1-1; no clear D. V was shortened by 4 bases and J by 5 bases, with 12 bases between the two germline ends. Germline V lookup: CDR1 SGDLS, CDR2 YYNGEE. The CDR3 spans 13 residues. This chain's CDR3 is CASSPRVGTEAFF. CDR3 nucleotides: TGTGCCAGCAGCCCCCGGGTAGGGACTGAAGCTTTCTTT.

There are a few counts of this clonotype. V gene TRBV12-3 or TRBV12-4 combines with J gene TRBJ2-5; no clear D gene. The CDR3 totals 12 residues. With 7 bases removed from V and 7 bases from J, the gap between germline ends came to 13 bases. The chain's CDR3 is CASTRSLGTQYF. In DNA form, the CDR3 reads TGTGCCAGCACTCGAAGCTTAGGGACCCAGTACTTC.

There are many counts of this clonotype. V usage is TRBV28 and J usage is TRBJ1-5; the match to TRBD1 covers 7 bases. CDR3 length equals 15 residues. V was pared by 4 bases and J by 0 bases, with 3 bases of the junction left unmatched. Germline V gene sequence: CDR1 MDHEN, CDR2 SYDVKM. The CDR3 DNA reads as TGTGCCAGCAGTTCGACAGGGTATAGCAATCAGCCCCAGCATTTT. Translation gives CASSSTGYSNQPQHF. Complete variable domain (other parts from reference TRBV28 and TRBJ1-5): DVKVTQSSRYLVKRTGEKVFLECVQDMDHENMFWYRQDPGLGLRLIYFSYDVKMKEKGDIPEGYSVSREKKERFSLILESASTNQTSMYLCASSSTGYSNQPQHFGDGTRLSIL.

At least ten counts were recorded for this clonotype. J is TRBJ2-6 and V is TRBV6-2 or TRBV6-3; the D is unclear. The CDR3 runs 16 residues. V was clipped by 7 bases and J by 6 bases, with 19 bases between them. In germline, CDR1 is MNHEY, CDR2 SVGEGT. Here the CDR3 reads CASTLSSAPSANVLTF. DNA of the CDR3: TGTGCCAGCACCCTATCGTCGGCACCCTCGGCCAACGTCCTGACTTTC.

This clonotype appeared many times. This chain uses TRBV29-1 with TRBJ2-1, with 12 bases matching TRBD2. Trimming at V came to 6 bases and at J to 10 bases, leaving 13 bases not matched to a gene. The germline CDR1 and CDR2 sequences are SQVTM and ANQGSEA. This CDR3 spans 15 amino acids. The CDR3 spells CSVLNPILAGGEQFF. CDR3 nucleotide sequence: TGCAGCGTCTTAAATCCAATACTAGCGGGAGGCGAGCAGTTCTTC.

This clonotype was detected ten times or more. The chain links TRBV5-1 to TRBJ2-7; the D call may be TRBD1 or TRBD2 (6 bases each). V lost 0 bases, J lost 6 bases, and 7 bases lay in between. CDR1 is SGHRS and CDR2 is YFSETQ in the germline V gene. The length of the CDR3 is 12 residues. In DNA form, the CDR3 reads TGCGCCAGCAGCTTGGAGGGGGGCGAGCAGTACTTC. Translating it yields CASSLEGGEQYF.

This clonotype was recorded at least ten times. The chain combines TRBV7-3 with TRBJ2-7; D possibly corresponds to TRBD1 (6 bases). Germline values: CDR1 SGHTA, CDR2 FQGTGA. Trimming stripped 5 bases from V and 3 bases from J, with 17 bases between. The CDR3 extends over 15 amino acids. In nucleotides, the CDR3 is TGTGCCAGCAGCCCCGAGGCAGGGGAATTCTACGAGCAGTACTTC. Protein product: CASSPEAGEFYEQYF.